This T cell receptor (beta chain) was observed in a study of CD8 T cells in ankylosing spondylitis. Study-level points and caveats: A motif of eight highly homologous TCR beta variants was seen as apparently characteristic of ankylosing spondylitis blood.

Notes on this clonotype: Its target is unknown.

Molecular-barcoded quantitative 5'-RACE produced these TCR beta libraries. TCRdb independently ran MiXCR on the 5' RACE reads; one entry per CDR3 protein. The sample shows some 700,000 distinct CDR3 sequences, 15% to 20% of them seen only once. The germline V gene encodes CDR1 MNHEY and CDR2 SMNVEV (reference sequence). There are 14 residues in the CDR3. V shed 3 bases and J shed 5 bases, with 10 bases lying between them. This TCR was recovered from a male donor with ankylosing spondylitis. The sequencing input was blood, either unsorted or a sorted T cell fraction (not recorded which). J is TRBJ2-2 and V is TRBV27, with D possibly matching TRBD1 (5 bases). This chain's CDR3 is CASSFGAKTGELFF. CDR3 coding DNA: TGTGCCAGCAGTTTTGGGGCAAAAACCGGGGAGCTGTTTTTT.